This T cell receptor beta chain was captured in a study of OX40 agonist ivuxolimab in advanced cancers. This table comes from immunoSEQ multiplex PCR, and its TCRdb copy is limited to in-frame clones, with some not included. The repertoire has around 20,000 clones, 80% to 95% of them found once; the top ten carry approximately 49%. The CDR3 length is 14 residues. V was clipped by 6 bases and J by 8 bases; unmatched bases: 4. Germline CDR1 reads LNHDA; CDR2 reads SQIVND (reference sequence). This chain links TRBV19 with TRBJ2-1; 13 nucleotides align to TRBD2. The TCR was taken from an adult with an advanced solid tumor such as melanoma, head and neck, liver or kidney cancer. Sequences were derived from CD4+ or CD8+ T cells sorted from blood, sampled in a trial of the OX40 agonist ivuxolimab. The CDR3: CASSGLAGVDEQFF. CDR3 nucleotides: TGTGCCAGTAGCGGACTAGCGGGGGTAGATGAGCAGTTCTTC.